This entry lists 8 T cell receptor beta chains sequenced from one sample in a study of cytomegalovirus exposure and HLA in healthy donors. This PCR relied on a set of 60 Vbeta primers and 13 Jbeta primers. Measured with immunoSEQ multiplex PCR; TCRdb has only the in-frame clones, and not every one. The table has about 150,000 clones, around three quarters seen once. The sequenced material came from PBMCs. These receptors all stem from a man between 35 and 55 years old in good health and CMV-seronegative.

The chain carries TRBV10-2 and TRBJ1-5, with D maybe TRBD1 (6 bases). V was pared by 7 bases and J by 4 bases, with 11 bases between. The germline gives CDR1 WSHSY, CDR2 SAAADI. The CDR3 has 13 residues. The CDR3 DNA reads as TGCGCCAGCACTAACCAGGGGAATCAGCCCCAGCATTTT. Translated, it gives CASTNQGNQPQHF.

V and J are TRBV6-5 and TRBJ2-1; 10 bases are a match to TRBD2. Germline lookup yields CDR1 MNHEY and CDR2 SVGAGI. This CDR3 region has 14 residues. V was clipped by 10 bases and J by 4 bases; unmatched bases: 7. The CDR3 coding sequence is TGTGCCACCGAACTAGCGGGAACTTACAATGAGCAGTTCTTC. As protein: CATELAGTYNEQFF.

This chain uses TRBV6-5 with TRBJ2-1, with no clear D. Germline CDR1 is MNHEY and CDR2 is SVGAGI. This CDR3 is 13 amino acids long. Trimming stripped 2 bases from V and 5 bases from J, with 7 bases between. Here the CDR3 DNA reads TGTGCCAGCAGTTACCGTACAAACAATGAGCAGTTCTTC. This translates into CASSYRTNNEQFF.

The chain uses TRBV25-1 and TRBJ2-7, with 9 bases matching TRBD1. The CDR3 consists of 15 residues. Losses at the gene ends were 1 base for V and 4 bases for J; bases not matched to a gene: 5. Germline CDR1 is MGHDK and CDR2 is SYGVNS. This CDR3 reads CASSESRDRVYEQYF. In nucleotides, the CDR3 is TGTGCCAGCAGTGAATCCCGGGACAGGGTTTACGAGCAGTACTTC.

DNA of the CDR3: TGCGCCAGCAGCTCCCGCCGGGACAGGGACCTCTATGGCTACACCTTC. The encoded protein is CASSSRRDRDLYGYTF. The chain has TRBV5-1 and TRBJ1-2; TRBD1 matches 9 bases. Germline CDR1 and CDR2: SGHRS and YFSETQ. Trimming took 3 bases from V and 4 from J; bases not matched to a gene: 10. This CDR3 has 16 amino acids.

The chain carries TRBV29-1 and TRBJ1-3; D gene uncertain. Trimming removed 7 bases at V and 2 bases at J, with 12 bases between. CDR3 length: 13 amino acids. CDR1 is SQVTM and CDR2 is ANQGSEA in the germline V gene. This CDR3 reads CSAGMGTGNTIYF. CDR3 sequence (DNA): TGCAGCGCCGGGATGGGTACTGGAAACACCATATATTTT.

This chain uses TRBV2 with TRBJ2-4, with 7 bases that match TRBD2. The CDR3 length is 12 residues. V shed 3 bases, J shed 7 bases, and the junction held 0 bases outside the gene matches. Germline V CDR1 and CDR2: SNHLY, FYNNEI. The CDR3 protein is CASSDGGNIQYF. In nucleotides, the CDR3 is TGTGCCAGCAGTGACGGGGGGAACATTCAGTACTTC.

In this sample, this clone turned up a few times. The chain's CDR3 is CASSPSYPDTEAFF. DNA of the CDR3: TGTGCCAGCAGCCCATCGTACCCGGACACTGAAGCTTTCTTT. The chain links TRBV14 to TRBJ1-1; D remains ambiguous. This CDR3 has 14 residues. Germline lookup yields CDR1 SGHDN and CDR2 FVKESK. The ends were cut back, 4 bases at V and 3 bases at J, with 12 bases in the middle.